This entry describes one TCR beta chain. This clone was counted between two and nine times. Its antigen is not yet known. Per-base qualities were not stored, and no clone one base away is much larger. TCRbeta CDR3 regions were amplified from genomic DNA using the immunoSEQ Assay, a bias-controlled multiplex PCR. The study's own analysis went as follows. The number of nucleated cells in each sample was estimated by amplification of reference gene primers within the assay. To quantify the absolute abundance of each unique TCRbeta CDR3 rearrangement, sequence reads were collapsed and filtered. For each sample, productive Simpson clonality was calculated as the square root of Simpson's diversity index over productive rearrangements. TCRdb took this table from immuneACCESS and kept in-frame rearrangements with V and J called. Such tables lack part of the clones; where checked against another copy, unresolved V genes explain under half of the gap, and the rest is unexplained. V, J and clone size reflect that table, while D and trimming were determined from the DNA. Recorded for this sample are about 84,000 clones; approximately 80% of them occurred a single time. Jointly, the top ten make up about 16% of the sample.

Collaborating institutions collected whole blood in K2EDTA tubes following their own protocols. For TCRbeta analysis, collaborator samples were shipped as frozen whole blood, as isolated PBMCs, or as DNA extracted from either sample type. CDR1 and CDR2 (KGHDR, SFDVKD) derive from the germline V gene. The trim is 4 bases for V and 11 bases for J, with a gap of 13 bases between the germline ends. The CDR3 covers 12 residues, taking in both the cysteine and the phenylalanine. Only the CDR3 region is kept as DNA, spanning 36 bases read in frame from base 1. The source of the sample is a study of blood T cell repertoires in COVID-19 (TCRdb year 2020). For context, the study as a whole: Samples covering the acute and convalescent phases of COVID-19 were provided by collaborators in the United States, Italy and Spain. The material from the prospective study consisted of cDNA or gDNA derived from T cells, B-cell-depleted T cells, or PBMCs. The dataset comprised deeply sampled blood TCRbeta repertoires from subjects exposed to, actively infected with, or recovered from COVID-19. The repertoires were released in a freely available public database meant as a resource for research on the immune response to SARS-CoV-2. The samples were drawn from the first 160 participants of the ongoing ImmuneRACE study and from 950 to 1,500 subjects provided by 6 global collaborators. The sample metadata nearly always contained a de-identified subject ID, COVID-19 status, age in years and sex. Where available, HLA class I and class II types were obtained from metadata supplied by the sample provider rather than from assay-based typing. Points the paper makes about the study in general: The quantity of clinical and demographic metadata differed by source and by participant and was supplied without curation.

Recombination linked TRBV24-1 to TRBJ1-1, and the D gene may be TRBD1, 6 bases matching. The TCR sequence derives from a woman over 75 with acute or convalescent COVID-19. The sequenced sample consisted of peripheral blood. The nucleotide sequence is TGTGCCACCAGTGACCTGACAGGTTCTGCTTTCTTT. This sequence encodes CATSDLTGSAFF.